This TCR beta chain was retrieved from a study of blood T cells in healthy people across ages. Turning to this clonotype: Its antigen is undetermined.

Findings and limits, study-wide: A strong correlation was found between TCR beta diversity and the percentage of naive T cells. Per million T cells, TCR beta diversity dropped roughly linearly as age increased.

The authors isolated at least 7 million PBMCs per sample. This CDR3 is built from 16 residues. J lost 8 bases, V lost 5 bases, and 7 bases had no gene match. CDR1 and CDR2 from the germline V gene are SGHTA and FQGTGA. A second PCR of 7 to 11 cycles used a sample-barcoded 5' primer and a J-beta primer mix. TCRdb re-analysed the 5' RACE reads in MiXCR, keeping a single row per CDR3 protein. The sample carries about a million distinct CDR3 sequences, 51% recorded once. The TCR comes from a woman aged 60-75 years in good health. Sample: blood. The genes are TRBV7-3 and TRBJ2-1; TRBD2 matches at 15 bases. The CDR3 protein is CASSTPGLAGGHEQFF. CDR3 bases: TGTGCCAGCAGCACGCCGGGACTAGCGGGAGGTCATGAGCAGTTCTTC. Drawing the rest from reference TRBV7-3 and TRBJ2-1, the complete variable domain is GAGVSQTPSNKVTEKGKYVELRCDPISGHTALYWYRQSLGQGPEFLIYFQGTGAADDSGLPNDRFFAVRPEGSVSTLKIQRTERGDSAVYLCASSTPGLAGGHEQFFGPGTRLTVL.